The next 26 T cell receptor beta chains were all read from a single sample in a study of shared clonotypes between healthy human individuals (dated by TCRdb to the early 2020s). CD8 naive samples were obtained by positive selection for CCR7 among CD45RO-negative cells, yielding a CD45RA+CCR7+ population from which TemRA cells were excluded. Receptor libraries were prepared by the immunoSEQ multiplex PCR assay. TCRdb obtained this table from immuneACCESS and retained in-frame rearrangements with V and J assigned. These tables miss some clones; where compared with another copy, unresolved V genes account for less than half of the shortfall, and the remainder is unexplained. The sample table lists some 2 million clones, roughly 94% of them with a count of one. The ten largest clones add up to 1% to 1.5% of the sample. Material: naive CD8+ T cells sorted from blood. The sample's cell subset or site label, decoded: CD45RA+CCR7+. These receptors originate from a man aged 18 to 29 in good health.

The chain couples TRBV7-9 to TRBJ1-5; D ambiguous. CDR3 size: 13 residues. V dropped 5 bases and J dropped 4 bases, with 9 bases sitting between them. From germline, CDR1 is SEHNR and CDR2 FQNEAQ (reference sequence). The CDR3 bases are TGTGCCAGCAGCCTATATAATAATCAGCCCCAGCATTTT. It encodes CASSLYNNQPQHF. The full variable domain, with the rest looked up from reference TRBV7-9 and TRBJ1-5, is DTGVSQNPRHKITKRGQNVTFRCDPISEHNRLYWYRQTLGQGPEFLTYFQNEAQLEKSRLLSDRFSAERPKGSFSTLEIQRTEQGDSAMYLCASSLYNNQPQHFGDGTRLSIL.

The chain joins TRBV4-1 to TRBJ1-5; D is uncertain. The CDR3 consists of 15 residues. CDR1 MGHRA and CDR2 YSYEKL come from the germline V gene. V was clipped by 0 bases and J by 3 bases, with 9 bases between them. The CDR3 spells CASSQEPGNNQPQHF. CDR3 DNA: TGCGCCAGCAGCCAAGAACCAGGTAACAATCAGCCCCAGCATTTT.

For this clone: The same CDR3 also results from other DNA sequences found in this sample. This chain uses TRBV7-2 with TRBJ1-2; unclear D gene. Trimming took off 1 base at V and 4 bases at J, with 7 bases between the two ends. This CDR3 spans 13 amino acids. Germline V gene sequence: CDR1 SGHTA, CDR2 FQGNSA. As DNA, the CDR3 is TGTGCCAGCAGCTTAGGAGTTGGCTATGGCTACACCTTC. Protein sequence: CASSLGVGYGYTF. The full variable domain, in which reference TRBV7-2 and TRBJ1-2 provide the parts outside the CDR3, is GAGVSQSPSNKVTEKGKDVELRCDPISGHTALYWYRQSLGQGLEFLIYFQGNSAPDKSGLPSDRFSAERTGGSVSTLTIQRTQQEDSAVYLCASSLGVGYGYTFGSGTRLTVV.

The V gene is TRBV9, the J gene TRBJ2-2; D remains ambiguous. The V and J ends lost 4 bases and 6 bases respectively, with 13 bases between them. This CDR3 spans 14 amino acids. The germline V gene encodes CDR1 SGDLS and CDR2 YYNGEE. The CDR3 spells CASSPRGEPGELFF. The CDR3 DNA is TGTGCCAGCAGCCCTCGAGGAGAGCCCGGGGAGCTGTTTTTT.

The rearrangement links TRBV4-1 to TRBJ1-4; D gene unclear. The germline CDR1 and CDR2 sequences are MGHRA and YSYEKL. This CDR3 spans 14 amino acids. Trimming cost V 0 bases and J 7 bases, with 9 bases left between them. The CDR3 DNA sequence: TGCGCCAGCAGCCAAGAAGGGCTGAGTGAAAAACTGTTTTTT. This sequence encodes CASSQEGLSEKLFF.

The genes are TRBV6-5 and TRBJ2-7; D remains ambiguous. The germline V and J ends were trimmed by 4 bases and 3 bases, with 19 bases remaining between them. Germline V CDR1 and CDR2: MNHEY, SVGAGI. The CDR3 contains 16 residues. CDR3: CASSFAPSPIHYEQYF. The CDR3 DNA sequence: TGTGCCAGCAGTTTCGCCCCCTCGCCAATTCACTACGAGCAGTACTTC.

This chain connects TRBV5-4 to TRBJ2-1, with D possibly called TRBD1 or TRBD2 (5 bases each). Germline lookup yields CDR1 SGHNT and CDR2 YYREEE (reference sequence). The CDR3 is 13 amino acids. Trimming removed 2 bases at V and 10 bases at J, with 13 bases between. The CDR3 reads CASSFAPGAEQFF. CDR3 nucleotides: TGTGCCAGCAGCTTCGCCCCCGGGGCCGAGCAGTTCTTC.

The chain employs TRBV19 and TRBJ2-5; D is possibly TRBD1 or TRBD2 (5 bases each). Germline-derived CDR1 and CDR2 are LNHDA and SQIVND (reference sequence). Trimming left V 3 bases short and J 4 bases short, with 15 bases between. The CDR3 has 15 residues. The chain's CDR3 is CASSMMRGVVETQYF. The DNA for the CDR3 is TGTGCCAGTAGTATGATGAGGGGAGTTGTAGAGACCCAGTACTTC.

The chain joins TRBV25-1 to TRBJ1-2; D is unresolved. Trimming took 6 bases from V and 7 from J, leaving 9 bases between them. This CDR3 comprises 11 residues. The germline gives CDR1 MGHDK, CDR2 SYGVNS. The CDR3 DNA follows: TGTGCCAGCAGCGTTACCGGTGGCTACACCTTC. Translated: CASSVTGGYTF.

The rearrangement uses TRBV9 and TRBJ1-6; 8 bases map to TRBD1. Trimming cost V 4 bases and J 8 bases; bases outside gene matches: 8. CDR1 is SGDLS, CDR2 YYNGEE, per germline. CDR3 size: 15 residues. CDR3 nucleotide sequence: TGTGCCAGCAGCCATCGACAGGGGCGTGATTCACCCCTCCACTTT. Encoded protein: CASSHRQGRDSPLHF.

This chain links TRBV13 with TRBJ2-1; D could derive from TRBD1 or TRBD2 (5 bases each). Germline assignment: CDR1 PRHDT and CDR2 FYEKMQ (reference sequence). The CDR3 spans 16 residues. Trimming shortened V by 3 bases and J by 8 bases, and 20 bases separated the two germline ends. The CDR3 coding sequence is TGTGCCAGCAGCTTGGGAGCCGGGATTGCAGGGTATGAGCAGTTCTTC. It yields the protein CASSLGAGIAGYEQFF.

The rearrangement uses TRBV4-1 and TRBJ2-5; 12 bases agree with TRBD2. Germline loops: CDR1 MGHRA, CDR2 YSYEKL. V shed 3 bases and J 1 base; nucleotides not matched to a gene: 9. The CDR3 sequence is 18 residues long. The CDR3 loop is CASSHLPGLAGFQETQYF. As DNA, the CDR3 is TGCGCCAGCAGCCACTTACCCGGACTAGCGGGGTTCCAAGAGACCCAGTACTTC.

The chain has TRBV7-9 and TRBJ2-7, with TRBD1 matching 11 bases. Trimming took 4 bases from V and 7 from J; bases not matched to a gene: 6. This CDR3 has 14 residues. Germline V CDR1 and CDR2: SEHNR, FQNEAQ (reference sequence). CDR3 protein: CASSSGQGVGEQYF. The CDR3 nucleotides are TGTGCCAGCAGCTCGGGACAGGGGGTGGGAGAGCAGTACTTC.

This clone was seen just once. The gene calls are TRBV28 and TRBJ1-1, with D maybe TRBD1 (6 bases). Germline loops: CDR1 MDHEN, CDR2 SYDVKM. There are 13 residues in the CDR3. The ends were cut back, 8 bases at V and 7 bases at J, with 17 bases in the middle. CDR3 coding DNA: TGTGCCAGCTCCCGGGACACCGTCGGTGAAGCTTTCTTT. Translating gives CASSRDTVGEAFF.

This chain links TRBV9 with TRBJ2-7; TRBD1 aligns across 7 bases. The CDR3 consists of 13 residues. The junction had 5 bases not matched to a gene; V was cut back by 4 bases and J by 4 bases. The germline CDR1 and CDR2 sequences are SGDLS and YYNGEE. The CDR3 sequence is CASSRGTEYEQYF. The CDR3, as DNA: TGTGCCAGCAGCCGAGGGACAGAATACGAGCAGTACTTC.

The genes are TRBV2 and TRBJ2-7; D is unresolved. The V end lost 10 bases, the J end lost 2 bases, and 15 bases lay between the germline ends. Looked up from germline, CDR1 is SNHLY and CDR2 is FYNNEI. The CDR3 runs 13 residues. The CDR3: CATLASRTYEQYF. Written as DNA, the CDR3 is TGTGCCACCTTGGCCTCTCGGACCTACGAGCAGTACTTC.

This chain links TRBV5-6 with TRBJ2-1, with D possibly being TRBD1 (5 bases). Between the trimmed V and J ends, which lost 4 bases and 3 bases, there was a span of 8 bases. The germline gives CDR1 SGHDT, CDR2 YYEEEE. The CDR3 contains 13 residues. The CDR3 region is CASSPDSYNEQFF. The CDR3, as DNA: TGTGCCAGCAGCCCCGACAGCTACAATGAGCAGTTCTTC.

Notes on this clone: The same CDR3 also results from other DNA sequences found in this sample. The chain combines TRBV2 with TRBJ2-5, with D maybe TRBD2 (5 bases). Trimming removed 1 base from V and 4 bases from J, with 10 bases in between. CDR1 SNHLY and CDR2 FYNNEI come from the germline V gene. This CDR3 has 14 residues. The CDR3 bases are TGTGCCAGCAGTGAAGAGCCGGGGAGAGAGACCCAGTACTTC. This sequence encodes CASSEEPGRETQYF.

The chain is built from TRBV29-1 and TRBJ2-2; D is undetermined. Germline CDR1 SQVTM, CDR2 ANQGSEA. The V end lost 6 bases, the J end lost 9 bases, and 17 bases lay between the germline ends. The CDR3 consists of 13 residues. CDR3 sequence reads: CSVIESSRRELFF. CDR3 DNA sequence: TGCAGCGTCATTGAGAGCAGTCGTAGGGAGCTGTTTTTT.

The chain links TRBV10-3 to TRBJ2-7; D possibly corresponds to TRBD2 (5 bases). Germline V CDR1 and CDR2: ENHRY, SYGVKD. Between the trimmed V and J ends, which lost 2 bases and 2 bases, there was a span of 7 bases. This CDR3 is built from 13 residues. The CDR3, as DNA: TGTGCCATCAGTGAGGGACTTCCCTACGAGCAGTACTTC. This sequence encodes CAISEGLPYEQYF.

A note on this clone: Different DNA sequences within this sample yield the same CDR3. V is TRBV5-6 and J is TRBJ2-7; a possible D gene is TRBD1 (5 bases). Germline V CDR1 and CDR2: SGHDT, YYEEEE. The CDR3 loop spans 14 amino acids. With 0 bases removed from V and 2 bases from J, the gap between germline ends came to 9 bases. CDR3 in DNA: TGTGCCAGCAGCTTGGGACAGTACCCCTACGAGCAGTACTTC. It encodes CASSLGQYPYEQYF.

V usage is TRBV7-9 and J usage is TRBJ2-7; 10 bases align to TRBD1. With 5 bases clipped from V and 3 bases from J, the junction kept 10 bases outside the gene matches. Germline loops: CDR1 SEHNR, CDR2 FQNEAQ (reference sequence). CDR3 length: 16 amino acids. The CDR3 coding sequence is TGTGCCAGCAGCCCGGATACCGGACAGGGGGACTACGAGCAGTACTTC. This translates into CASSPDTGQGDYEQYF.

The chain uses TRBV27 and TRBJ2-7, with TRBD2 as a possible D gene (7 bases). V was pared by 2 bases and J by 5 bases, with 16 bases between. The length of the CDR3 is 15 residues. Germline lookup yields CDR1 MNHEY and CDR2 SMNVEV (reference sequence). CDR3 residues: CASSLGGGSSDEQYF. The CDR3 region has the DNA TGTGCCAGCAGTTTAGGGGGCGGGAGCAGCGACGAGCAGTACTTC.

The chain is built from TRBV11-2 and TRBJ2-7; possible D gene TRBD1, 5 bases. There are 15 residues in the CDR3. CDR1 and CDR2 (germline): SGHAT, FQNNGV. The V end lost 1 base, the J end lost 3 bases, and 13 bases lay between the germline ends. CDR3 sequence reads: CASSLGPADSYEQYF. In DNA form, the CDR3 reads TGTGCCAGCAGCTTAGGCCCCGCAGACAGCTACGAGCAGTACTTC.

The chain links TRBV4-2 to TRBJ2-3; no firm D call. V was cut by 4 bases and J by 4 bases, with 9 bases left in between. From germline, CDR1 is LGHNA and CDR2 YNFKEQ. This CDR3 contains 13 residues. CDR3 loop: CASSPTEADTQYF. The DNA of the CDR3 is TGTGCCAGCAGCCCCACTGAGGCAGATACGCAGTATTTT.

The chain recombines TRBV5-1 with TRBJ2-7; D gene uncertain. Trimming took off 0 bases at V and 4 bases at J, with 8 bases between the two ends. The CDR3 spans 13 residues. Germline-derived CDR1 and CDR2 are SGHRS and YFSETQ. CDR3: CASSLGFQYEQYF. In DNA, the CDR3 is TGCGCCAGCAGCTTGGGGTTTCAATACGAGCAGTACTTC.